These 25 T cell receptor beta chains were all obtained from the same sample, sequenced in a study of blood T cells in healthy people across ages. A second PCR, run for roughly 7 to 11 cycles, used a sample-barcoded 5' primer plus a J-beta primer mix. TCRdb independently ran MiXCR on the 5' RACE reads; one entry per CDR3 protein. The sample lists 1.5 million to 2 million distinct CDR3 sequences, roughly 27% occurring once. Sample: blood. The receptors come from a woman in her 30s in good health.

This clonotype was counted only a few times. This chain connects TRBV14 to TRBJ1-2; D is possibly TRBD1 (6 bases). Trimming shortened V by 4 bases and J by 2 bases, and 14 bases separated the two germline ends. CDR1 is SGHDN and CDR2 is FVKESK in the germline V gene. The CDR3 consists of 15 residues. CDR3 nucleotides: TGTGCCAGCAGCCGCACAGGGTCGGGAAACTATGGCTACACCTTC. Amino acid sequence: CASSRTGSGNYGYTF.

The CDR3 here is CASSYSRDRNSGNTIYF. The CDR3 DNA reads as TGTGCCAGCAGTTACTCGAGGGACAGGAACTCTGGAAACACCATATATTTT. This chain links TRBV6-6 with TRBJ1-3; 8 bases line up with TRBD1. Germline loops: CDR1 MNHNY, CDR2 SVGAGI (reference sequence). Trimming removed 0 bases from V and 0 bases from J; junction bases left unmatched: 4. The CDR3 spans 17 residues.

The V call is TRBV6-7, the J call TRBJ2-1; D could derive from TRBD1 or TRBD2 (5 bases each). TRBV6-7 is filed as an ORF, its function uncertain. The CDR3 is 16 residues long. V lost 0 bases and J lost 2, with 11 bases in between. The CDR3 bases are TGTGCCAGCAGTTACTCGAGGGGCCCCCCCTACAATGAGCAGTTCTTC. The encoded protein is CASSYSRGPPYNEQFF.

In its sample, this clonotype was seen a few times. The chain links TRBV11-1 to TRBJ2-7, with 14 nucleotides matching TRBD2. Germline CDR1 is SGHAT and CDR2 is FQDESV (reference sequence). This CDR3 is 22 amino acids long. V trimming: 4 bases; J trimming: 2 bases; junction bases outside the gene matches: 22. The CDR3 DNA sequence: TGTGCCAGCAGCTCCGAATCCCCAAAGTCGGGACTAGCGGGAGAGGGGCCCTACGAGCAGTACTTC. It specifies CASSSESPKSGLAGEGPYEQYF. Together with reference TRBV11-1 and TRBJ2-7, the CDR3 gives the full variable domain: EAEVAQSPRYKITEKSQAVAFWCDPISGHATLYWYRQILGQGPELLVQFQDESVVDDSQLPKDRFSAERLKGVDSTLKIQPAELGDSAMYLCASSSESPKSGLAGEGPYEQYFGPGTRLTVT.

The chain has TRBV5-1 and TRBJ2-1; D perhaps matches TRBD1 (7 bases). V was pared by 4 bases and J by 2 bases, with 13 bases between. Germline assignment: CDR1 SGHRS and CDR2 YFSETQ. There are 15 residues in the CDR3. CDR3 nucleotides: TGCGCCAGCAGCATGGGCAGGGGGGCCTACAATGAGCAGTTCTTC. Its protein is CASSMGRGAYNEQFF.

This chain joins TRBV11-2 and TRBJ2-1; 9 nucleotides agree with TRBD2. Looked up from germline, CDR1 is SGHAT and CDR2 is FQNNGV. The V gene end was trimmed by 5 bases and the J gene end by 6 bases; junction bases not matched to a gene: 11. This CDR3 has 16 residues. This CDR3 is CASSPVLSREGNEQFF. The CDR3 nucleotides are TGTGCCAGCAGCCCGGTGTTGTCGCGGGAGGGCAATGAGCAGTTCTTC.

The chain employs TRBV28 and TRBJ1-6; TRBD1 is a possible D gene (6 bases). Germline CDR1 MDHEN, CDR2 SYDVKM. V was cut by 8 bases and J by 5 bases, with 10 bases left in between. The CDR3 has 13 amino acids. The CDR3 loop reads CASWTVNNSPLHF. The CDR3 nucleotides read TGTGCCAGCTGGACAGTAAATAATTCACCCCTCCACTTT.

Note on this clonotype: This may stem from a read error, because a much larger clone lies one nucleotide away. The chain has TRBV12-3 or TRBV12-4 and TRBJ2-3, with a possible D match to TRBD2 (6 bases). The CDR3 has 15 residues. The DNA of the CDR3 is TGTGCCAGCAGTTTAAGGCTTACTAGCACAGGTACGCAGTATTTT. This translates into CASSLRLTSTGTQYF.

This clonotype was observed many times. The V call is TRBV20-1, the J call TRBJ1-2; TRBD1 might be the D (6 bases). Trimming stripped 3 bases from V and 0 bases from J, with 8 bases between. CDR3 length equals 13 residues. Germline CDR1 is DFQATT and CDR2 is SNEGSKA (reference sequence). CDR3 residues: CSASQGPNYGYTF. The CDR3 DNA is TGCAGTGCTAGTCAGGGGCCTAACTATGGCTACACCTTC.

The rearrangement uses TRBV2 and TRBJ1-2; D call uncertain. The CDR3 spans 14 residues. V was pared by 6 bases and J by 6 bases, with 17 bases between. CDR1 is SNHLY, CDR2 FYNNEI, per germline. The CDR3 nucleotides read TGTGCCAGCAGACAGACTGGAGGGTATGATGGCTACACCTTC. Its translation is CASRQTGGYDGYTF.

Only a few counts were recorded for this clonotype. The chain combines TRBV20-1 with TRBJ2-2; possibly TRBD2 for D (6 bases). The germline gives CDR1 DFQATT, CDR2 SNEGSKA (reference sequence). The CDR3 extends over 12 amino acids. Trimming left V 6 bases short and J 7 bases short, with 12 bases between. DNA for the CDR3: TGCAGTGCGCAAAGGGGAGGCGGGGAGCTGTTTTTT. It is translated as CSAQRGGGELFF.

The chain combines TRBV15 with TRBJ1-2; weak D call: TRBD1 (5 bases). Germline-derived CDR1 and CDR2 are LNHNV and YYDKDF (reference sequence). This CDR3 comprises 15 residues. V lost 3 bases to trimming and J lost 3 bases, with 14 bases between them. CDR3 loop: CATSRPGEAHYGYTF. As DNA, the CDR3 is TGTGCCACCAGCAGGCCGGGGGAGGCCCACTATGGCTACACCTTC.

The chain uses TRBV15 and TRBJ2-1; TRBD1 agrees at 8 bases. Germline V gene data show CDR1 as LNHNV and CDR2 as YYDKDF (reference sequence). V lost 1 base and J lost 10; bases outside the gene matches: 12. The length of the CDR3 is 16 residues. The CDR3 protein is CATSRAPDRGSYEQFF. The DNA for the CDR3 is TGTGCCACCAGCAGAGCCCCAGACAGGGGATCCTACGAGCAGTTCTTC.

For this clonotype: Mismatch with germline at one junction end may stem from a read error. The rearrangement links TRBV20-1 to TRBJ2-5; TRBD1 might be the D (6 bases). The CDR3 is 13 residues long. Germline V lookup: CDR1 DFQATT, CDR2 SNEGSKA (reference sequence). The CDR3 here is CSASRTGQETKYF. In DNA form, the CDR3 reads TGCAGTGCTAGTCGGACGGGACAAGAGACCAAGTACTTC.

This clonotype was counted a few times. The chain has TRBV12-3 or TRBV12-4 and TRBJ1-2, with a weak D call TRBD1 (5 bases). Between the trimmed V and J ends, which lost 3 bases and 2 bases, there was a span of 16 bases. The CDR3 consists of 16 residues. CDR3 DNA sequence: TGTGCCAGCAGTTTGGGTGGGACGGGGGAGAACTATGGCTACACCTTC. Translated, it gives CASSLGGTGENYGYTF.

The chain joins TRBV7-2 to TRBJ2-4; D is possibly TRBD1 (6 bases). The better agreement between TRBJ2-7 and the DNA end casts doubt on the J call. Germline V lookup: CDR1 SGHTA, CDR2 FQGNSA. There are 15 residues in the CDR3. As DNA, the CDR3 is TGTGCCAGCAGCTCCCGAGGGGGAGACTACTACGAGCAGTACTTC. It encodes CASSSRGGDYYEQYF.

This clonotype has ten or more counts. The chain uses TRBV7-3 and TRBJ2-5, with D perhaps TRBD1 (6 bases). V was pared by 4 bases and J by 8 bases, with 14 bases between. The CDR3 runs 13 residues. The germline gives CDR1 SGHTA, CDR2 FQGTGA. The CDR3 nucleotides read TGTGCCAGCAGCTCCTCATACAGGGATACCCAGTACTTC. Amino acid sequence: CASSSSYRDTQYF.

This clonotype was picked up a small number of times. The chain has TRBV6-5 and TRBJ1-1, with D uncertain. The CDR3 is 16 amino acids. V lost 2 bases and J 4 bases, leaving 17 bases between the germline ends. The germline V gene has CDR1 MNHEY and CDR2 SVGAGI. The CDR3 region has the DNA TGTGCCAGCAGTTACGGAGGAGGAGGGTTGGGCACTGAAGCTTTCTTT. Translating it yields CASSYGGGGLGTEAFF.

The V and J genes are TRBV28 and TRBJ1-2, with TRBD1 as a possible D gene (5 bases). V was trimmed by 3 bases and J by 8 bases, leaving 10 bases between them. This CDR3 comprises 12 residues. The germline V gene encodes CDR1 MDHEN and CDR2 SYDVKM. The CDR3 nucleotides read TGTGCCAGCAGTTTCATCAGGGTCGGCTACACCTTC. Translating it yields CASSFIRVGYTF.

V gene TRBV5-6 combines with J gene TRBJ2-7, with D perhaps matching TRBD2 (6 bases). Trimming shortened V by 2 bases and J by 4 bases, and 13 bases separated the two germline ends. The CDR3 has 14 residues. Germline lookup yields CDR1 SGHDT and CDR2 YYEEEE. This CDR3 reads CASSLGGFVYEQYF. CDR3 nucleotide sequence: TGTGCCAGCAGCTTAGGAGGGTTTGTGTACGAGCAGTACTTC.

This clonotype has a handful of counts. One junction end disagrees with the germline gene, perhaps due to a read error. The chain recombines TRBV5-1 with TRBJ2-2, with 10 bases that match TRBD2. The CDR3 sequence is 14 residues long. Germline lookup yields CDR1 SGHRS and CDR2 YFSETQ. DNA of the CDR3: TGTGCCAGCAGCCCTAGCGGGAGCACCGGGGAGCTGTTTTTT. Amino acids: CASSPSGSTGELFF.

Note on this clonotype: The CDR3 end shows no conserved phenylalanine or tryptophan, and so a read error is likely. The V gene is TRBV12-3 or TRBV12-4, the J gene TRBJ1-5, with TRBD1 matching over 8 bases. The CDR3 is made up of 13 amino acids. After removal of 8 bases from V and 5 bases from J, the junction contained 5 bases not matched to a gene. The CDR3 nucleotides read TGTGCCAGCCGCGGACAGGGCCATCAGCCCCAGCATTCT. This codes for CASRGQGHQPQHS.

V is TRBV20-1 and J is TRBJ2-1; D not resolved. Germline-derived CDR1 and CDR2 are DFQATT and SNEGSKA (reference sequence). The germline V and J ends were trimmed by 0 bases and 3 bases, with 9 bases remaining between them. The length of the CDR3 is 14 residues. The CDR3 reads CSARDLAYYNEQFF. The CDR3 nucleotides read TGCAGTGCTAGAGATCTTGCATACTACAATGAGCAGTTCTTC.

This clonotype was picked up a small number of times. The chain has TRBV5-1 and TRBJ2-7, with 9 bases fitting TRBD1. The CDR3 covers 15 residues. Germline assignment: CDR1 SGHRS and CDR2 YFSETQ. V was clipped by 4 bases and J by 2 bases; unmatched bases: 7. The CDR3 region is CASSPLGQGTYEQYF. CDR3 DNA: TGCGCCAGCAGCCCTCTGGGACAGGGAACCTACGAGCAGTACTTC.

V usage is TRBV5-1 and J usage is TRBJ1-5; 8 positions match TRBD1. CDR1 and CDR2 from the germline V gene are SGHRS and YFSETQ. J gave up 6 bases and V 4 bases, and 6 bases lay outside the gene matches. The CDR3 runs 14 residues. CDR3 loop: CASSAGGSGQPQHF. As DNA, the CDR3 is TGCGCCAGCAGCGCAGGGGGCAGCGGTCAGCCCCAGCATTTT.